The present TCR beta chain was sequenced within a study of CD8 T cells in Susac syndrome. Per the germline V gene, CDR1 is SEHNR and CDR2 is FQNEAQ (reference sequence). The CDR3 runs 17 residues. With V trimmed by 8 bases and J by 10 bases, 18 bases remained unmatched. Random hexamers served to reverse transcribe roughly 0.45 to 1 ug RNA. TCRdb processed the immunoSEQ multiplex PCR reads anew with MiXCR; each CDR3 protein has one entry. The data contain about 150,000 distinct CDR3 sequences, about 95% of them singletons. Sequencing of TCR beta was performed on blood CD8+ and CD4+ T cells. Negative magnetic isolation gave CD8+ and CD4+ cells; FACS enriched CD8+ TEMRA.

The V gene is TRBV7-9, the J gene TRBJ1-6; 9 bases agree with TRBD1. This receptor was obtained from a human donor with multiple sclerosis. What was sequenced was CD4+ T cells from PBMCs. The CDR3 loop reads CASGPMETGTGTSPLHF. The CDR3 region has the DNA TGTGCCAGCGGACCGATGGAGACCGGGACAGGGACCTCACCCCTCCACTTT. Supplemented by reference TRBV7-9 and TRBJ1-6, the full variable domain reads DTGVSQNPRHKITKRGQNVTFRCDPISEHNRLYWYRQTLGQGPEFLTYFQNEAQLEKSRLLSDRFSAERPKGSFSTLEIQRTEQGDSAMYLCASGPMETGTGTSPLHFGNGTRLTVT.